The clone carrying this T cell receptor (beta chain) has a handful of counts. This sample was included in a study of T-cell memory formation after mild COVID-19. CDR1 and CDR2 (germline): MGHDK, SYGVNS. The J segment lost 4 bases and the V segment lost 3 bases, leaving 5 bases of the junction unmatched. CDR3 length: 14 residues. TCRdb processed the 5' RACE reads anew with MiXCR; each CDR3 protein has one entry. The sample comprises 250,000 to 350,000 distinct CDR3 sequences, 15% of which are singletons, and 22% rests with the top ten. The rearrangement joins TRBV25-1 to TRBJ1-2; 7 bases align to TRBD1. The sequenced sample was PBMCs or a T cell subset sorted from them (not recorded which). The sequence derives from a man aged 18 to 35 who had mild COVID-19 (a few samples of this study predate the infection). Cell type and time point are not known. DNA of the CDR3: TGTGCCAGCAGTGACGCTGGGACAGTCTATGGCTACACCTTC. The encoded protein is CASSDAGTVYGYTF.